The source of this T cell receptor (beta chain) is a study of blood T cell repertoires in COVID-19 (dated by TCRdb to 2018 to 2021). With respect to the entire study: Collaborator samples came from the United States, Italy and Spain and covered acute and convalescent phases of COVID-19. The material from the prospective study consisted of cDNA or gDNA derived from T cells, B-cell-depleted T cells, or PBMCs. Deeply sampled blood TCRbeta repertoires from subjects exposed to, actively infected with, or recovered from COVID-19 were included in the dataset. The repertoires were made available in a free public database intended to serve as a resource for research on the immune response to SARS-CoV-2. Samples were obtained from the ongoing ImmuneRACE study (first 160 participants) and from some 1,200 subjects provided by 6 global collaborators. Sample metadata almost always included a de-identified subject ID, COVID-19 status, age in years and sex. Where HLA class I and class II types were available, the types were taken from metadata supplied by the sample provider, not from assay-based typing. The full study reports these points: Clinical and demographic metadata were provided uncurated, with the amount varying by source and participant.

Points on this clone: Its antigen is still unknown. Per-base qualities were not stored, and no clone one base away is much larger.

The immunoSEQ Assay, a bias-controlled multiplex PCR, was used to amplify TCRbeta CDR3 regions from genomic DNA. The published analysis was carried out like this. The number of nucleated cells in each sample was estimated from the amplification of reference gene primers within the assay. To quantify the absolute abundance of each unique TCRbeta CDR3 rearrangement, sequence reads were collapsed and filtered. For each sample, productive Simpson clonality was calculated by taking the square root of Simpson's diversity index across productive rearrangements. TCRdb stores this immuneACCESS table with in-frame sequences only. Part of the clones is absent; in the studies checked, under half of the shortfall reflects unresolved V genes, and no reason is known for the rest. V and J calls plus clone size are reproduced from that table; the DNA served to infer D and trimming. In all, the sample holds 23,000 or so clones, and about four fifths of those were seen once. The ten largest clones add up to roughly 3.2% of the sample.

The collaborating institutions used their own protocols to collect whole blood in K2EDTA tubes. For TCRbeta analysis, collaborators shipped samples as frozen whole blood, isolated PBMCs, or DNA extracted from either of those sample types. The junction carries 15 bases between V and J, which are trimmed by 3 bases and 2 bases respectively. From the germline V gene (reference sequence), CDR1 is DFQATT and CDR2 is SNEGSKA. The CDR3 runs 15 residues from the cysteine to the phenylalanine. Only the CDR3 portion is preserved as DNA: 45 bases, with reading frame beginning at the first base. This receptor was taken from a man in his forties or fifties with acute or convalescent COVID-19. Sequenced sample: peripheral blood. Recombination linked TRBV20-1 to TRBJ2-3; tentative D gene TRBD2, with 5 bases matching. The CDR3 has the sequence CSASPQRMFTDTQYF. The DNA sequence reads TGCAGTGCTAGTCCACAGCGGATGTTCACAGATACGCAGTATTTT.